The rows below give T cell receptor beta chains drawn from one sample of a study of blood T cell repertoires in COVID-19. Repertoires were generated with immunoSEQ multiplex PCR, while TCRdb's copy carries only in-frame clones and drops some. The sample contains roughly 96,000 clones, over 70% of which appear only once. Sequenced: peripheral blood. The origin of the receptors is a man in his sixties with acute or convalescent COVID-19. Each CDR3 is given with its conserved first and last residue. A D gene is named only where the DNA matches it firmly. Size is omitted from some rows. Given values are once, few, many or a class for expanded clones.

V	J	size	D	CDR3	DNA
TRBV30	TRBJ2-1	-	TRBD1	CAWRFGDRYNEQFF	TGTGCCTGGAGATTCGGGGACAGATACAATGAGCAGTTCTTC
TRBV3-1/TRBV3-2	TRBJ2-5	-	-	CASSFGGTQYF	TGTGCCAGCAGCTTCGGGGGAACCCAGTACTTC
TRBV29-1	TRBJ1-1	once	-	CSGSGHLNTEAFF	TGCAGCGGATCGGGACATTTGAACACTGAAGCTTTCTTT
TRBV27	TRBJ2-7	-	TRBD1	CASSRDRGSYEQYF	TGTGCCAGCAGTCGGGACAGGGGCTCCTACGAGCAGTACTTC
TRBV10-3	TRBJ1-2	-	-	CAISGDRSDGYTF	TGTGCCATCAGTGGTGACAGATCCGATGGCTACACCTTC
TRBV2	TRBJ1-2	-	-	CASRADSSLDGYTF	TGTGCCAGCAGGGCTGACAGCTCCCTGGATGGCTACACCTTC
TRBV7-9	TRBJ2-5	-	TRBD2	CASSLILSGSETQYF	TGTGCCAGCAGCTTAATCTTAAGCGGGAGTGAGACCCAGTACTTC
TRBV7-2	TRBJ1-3	-	TRBD1	CASSLTGQASGNTIYF	TGTGCCAGCAGCTTGACGGGACAGGCCTCTGGAAACACCATATATTTT
TRBV12-2	TRBJ1-2	-	-	CASRLAIRQYYGYTF	TGTGCAAGTCGCTTAGCGATCAGGCAGTACTATGGCTACACCTTC
TRBV9	TRBJ1-6	-	-	CASSVGARENSPLHF	TGTGCCAGCAGCGTAGGCGCCAGGGAAAATTCACCCCTCCACTTT
TRBV11-2	TRBJ2-5	once	TRBD1	CASSLVRDSLQETQYF	TGTGCCAGCAGCTTAGTCCGGGACAGTCTCCAAGAGACCCAGTACTTC
TRBV12-5	TRBJ1-5	-	-	CASGLADSQPQHF	TGTGCTAGTGGTTTGGCGGACAGTCAGCCCCAGCATTTT
TRBV5-4	TRBJ2-1	few	-	CASSLPGVGDYNEQFF	TGTGCCAGCAGTCTGCCCGGAGTCGGGGATTACAATGAGCAGTTCTTC
TRBV6-5	TRBJ2-5	many	-	CASHGAETQYF	TGTGCCAGCCACGGTGCGGAGACCCAGTACTTC
TRBV7-9	TRBJ2-5	medium-sized	TRBD1	CASSRGQGKEETQYF	TGTGCCAGCAGCCGGGGACAGGGGAAGGAAGAGACCCAGTACTTC
TRBV6-5	TRBJ2-7	-	TRBD1	CASSNLPRQGGEQYF	TGTGCCAGCAGTAACCTCCCTCGACAGGGTGGCGAGCAGTACTTC
TRBV30	TRBJ1-6	once	-	CAWSVGDKSPLHF	TGTGCCTGGAGTGTCGGGGATAAATCACCCCTCCACTTT
TRBV19	TRBJ1-5	-	TRBD1	CASSAGTGPGQPQHF	TGTGCCAGTAGTGCCGGGACAGGTCCGGGTCAGCCCCAGCATTTT
TRBV7-6	TRBJ1-1	-	-	CASSSGGGPMNTEAFF	TGTGCCAGCAGCTCGGGGGGAGGGCCCATGAACACTGAAGCTTTCTTT
TRBV7-8	TRBJ2-5	-	-	CASSLAQGQETQYF	TGTGCCAGCAGCTTAGCTCAGGGACAAGAGACCCAGTACTTC
TRBV5-1	TRBJ2-3	few	-	CASSLQGSHNTDTQYF	TGCGCCAGCAGCTTACAGGGATCGCACAACACAGATACGCAGTATTTT
TRBV6-2/TRBV6-3	TRBJ1-5	-	-	CASSYSRHPRPQHF	TGTGCCAGCAGTTACAGTAGACACCCGCGGCCCCAGCATTTT
TRBV5-1	TRBJ2-3	once	-	CASSWIGSGGGTDTQYF	TGCGCCAGCAGCTGGATTGGCTCCGGCGGTGGCACAGATACGCAGTATTTT
TRBV7-2	TRBJ2-3	-	-	CASSTRNYFSTDTQYF	TGTGCCAGCAGCACGCGGAATTACTTTAGCACAGATACGCAGTATTTT
TRBV6-5	TRBJ2-7	-	TRBD2	CASSLTSGGSYEQYF	TGTGCCAGCAGTCTGACTAGCGGGGGCTCCTACGAGCAGTACTTC
TRBV6-5	TRBJ1-4	few	-	CASSPEGATNEKLFF	TGTGCCAGCAGCCCCGAAGGGGCAACTAATGAAAAACTGTTTTTT
TRBV19	TRBJ1-3	few	-	CASTLREAPSGNTIYF	TGTGCCAGTACCCTCAGGGAGGCGCCCTCTGGAAACACCATATATTTT
TRBV7-2	TRBJ2-3	-	TRBD2	CASSLGWTSGHTDTQYF	TGTGCCAGCAGCTTAGGTTGGACTAGCGGGCACACAGATACGCAGTATTTT
TRBV4-3	TRBJ2-3	-	TRBD2	CASSRGLAKTSTDTQYF	TGCGCCAGCAGCCGAGGACTAGCGAAGACTAGCACAGATACGCAGTATTTT
TRBV24-1	TRBJ1-2	-	-	CATSDSSTADFYGYTF	TGTGCCACCAGTGATTCATCCACGGCCGACTTCTATGGCTACACCTTC
TRBV6-5	TRBJ1-6	-	-	CASSKTGWSSPLHF	TGTGCCAGCAGTAAAACAGGGTGGAGCTCACCCCTCCACTTT
TRBV9	TRBJ1-2	-	TRBD1	CASSVGTGQSGGYTF	TGTGCCAGCAGCGTAGGGACAGGCCAATCGGGAGGCTACACCTTC
TRBV15	TRBJ2-1	-	-	CATREISGGQQYNEQFF	TGTGCCACCAGGGAAATTTCCGGGGGGCAGCAATACAATGAGCAGTTCTTC